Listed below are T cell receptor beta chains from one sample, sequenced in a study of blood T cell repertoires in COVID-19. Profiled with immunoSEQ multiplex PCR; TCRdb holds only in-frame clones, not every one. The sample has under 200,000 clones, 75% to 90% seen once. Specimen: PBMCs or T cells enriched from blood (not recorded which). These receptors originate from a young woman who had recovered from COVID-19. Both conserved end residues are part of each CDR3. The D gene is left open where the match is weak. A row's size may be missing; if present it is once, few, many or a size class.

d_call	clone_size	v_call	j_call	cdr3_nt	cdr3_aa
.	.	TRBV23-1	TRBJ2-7	TGCGCCAGCAGTCAATCGGACAGGACAGACTCCGGAGGGGCACTCGAGCAGTACTTC	CASSQSDRTDSGGALEQYF
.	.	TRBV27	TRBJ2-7	TGTGCCAGCAGCCGGACTCTTACCTACGAGCAGTACTTC	CASSRTLTYEQYF
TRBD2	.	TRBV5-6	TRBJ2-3	TGTGCCAGCAGCTGGGGGGTGCTAGCGGAGGGGATAGATACGCAGTATTTT	CASSWGVLAEGIDTQYF
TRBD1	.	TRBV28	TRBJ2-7	TGTGCCAGCAGTCGGGACAGGGAGAGCGAGCAGTACTTC	CASSRDRESEQYF
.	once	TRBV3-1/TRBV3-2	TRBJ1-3	TGTGCCAGCAGCCAAGCGGGACACTACTCTGGAAACACCATATATTTT	CASSQAGHYSGNTIYF
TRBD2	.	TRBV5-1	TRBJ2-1	TGCGCCAGCAGATCGGGACTAGCTGAGGGCAATGAGCAGTTCTTC	CASRSGLAEGNEQFF
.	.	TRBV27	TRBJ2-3	TGTGCCAGCAGTTTGACCTCTTGGGGGGCAGATACGCAGTATTTT	CASSLTSWGADTQYF
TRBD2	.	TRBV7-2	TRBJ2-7	TGTGCCAGCAGCTCCTCAGCGGGAGCATACGAGCAGTACTTC	CASSSSAGAYEQYF
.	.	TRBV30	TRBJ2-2	TGTGCCTGGAGTGTACTAAGTAGCGCCGGGGAGCTGTTTTTT	CAWSVLSSAGELFF
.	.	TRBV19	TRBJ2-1	TGTGCCAGTACCCTAGGTAAGGAGCAGTTCTTC	CASTLGKEQFF